A selection of T cell receptor beta chains follows, all from one sample in a study of cytomegalovirus exposure and HLA in healthy donors. Some clones are missing from TCRdb's copy, which holds only in-frame ones; the method was immunoSEQ multiplex PCR. In the table there are roughly 190,000 clones, roughly 88% of which are singletons. The source material was PBMCs. These receptors came from a woman aged 18 to 35 in good health and CMV-seronegative. Both conserved end residues are trimmed from each CDR3. D genes are given only for firm matches.

>TRBV7-6|TRBJ2-2|TRBD1
ASSLGGQGDRELF
>TRBV19|TRBJ1-3|TRBD1
ASTTTGGGNTIY
>TRBV19|TRBJ1-5|-
ASSQGFNQPQH
>TRBV7-3|TRBJ2-1|TRBD1
ASSFRDSSSYNEQF
>TRBV11-2|TRBJ2-5|-
ASSLSDGGQETQY
>TRBV19|TRBJ1-1|-
ASRPSGPRDAF
>TRBV18|TRBJ1-4|TRBD1
ASSPRRTGEEKLF
>TRBV18|TRBJ2-7|TRBD2
ASSKVASGGGSYEQY
>TRBV6-1|TRBJ1-2|-
ASSEKLYGYT
>TRBV5-1|TRBJ2-7|-
ASSLGTASYEQY
>TRBV12-5|TRBJ2-2|-
ASGLPRGLTGELF
>TRBV5-1|TRBJ1-1|-
ASSWGGPNTEAF
>TRBV30|TRBJ1-6|-
AWRIMPSPPNSPLH
>TRBV4-2|TRBJ2-1|-
ASSQDRTGVTHEQF
>TRBV7-7|TRBJ2-1|TRBD2
ASSLGSGGPYNEQF
>TRBV19|TRBJ1-1|TRBD1
ASMTGGNTEAF
>TRBV5-1|TRBJ2-7|TRBD2
ASSLGETSAEQY
>TRBV5-1|TRBJ1-5|TRBD1
ASSLEGQAIQPQH
>TRBV6-5|TRBJ1-4|-
ASVTGHEKLF
>TRBV5-8|TRBJ2-5|TRBD2
ASSLGGLAGALETQY
>TRBV5-1|TRBJ2-1|TRBD2
ASSLVGTSEVEQF
>TRBV6-1|TRBJ2-7|TRBD1
ASRGTGMNEQY
>TRBV5-4|TRBJ2-7|-
ASSSQQGSTKY
>TRBV7-2|TRBJ1-2|-
ASSSRVTWLNYGYT
>TRBV4-1|TRBJ1-2|-
ASSQVGSYGYT
>TRBV7-2|TRBJ2-5|TRBD2
ASSVLAGGWETQY
>TRBV5-4|TRBJ2-7|TRBD1
ASSLGTGNYEQY
>TRBV7-3|TRBJ1-2|-
ASSSQGGSQGYGYT
>TRBV5-1|TRBJ2-1|TRBD1
ASSSQDRYNEQF